This is a list of T cell receptor beta chains from one sample in a study of OX40 agonist ivuxolimab in advanced cancers. Assay: immunoSEQ multiplex PCR; the TCRdb copy retains only in-frame clones and omits some. The profile covers several thousand clones, with just under 70% appearing a single time and 15% to 20% taken by the ten largest. Here the sequenced sample was CD4+ or CD8+ T cells sorted from blood, taken in a trial of the OX40 agonist ivuxolimab. The receptors originated from an adult with an advanced solid tumor such as melanoma, head and neck, liver or kidney cancer. Both conserved end residues are part of each CDR3. Fields, in order: clone size, J gene, D gene, V gene, CDR3 DNA, CDR3 protein. D genes are given only for firm matches. Size is omitted from some rows. Given values are once, few, many or a class for expanded clones.

clone size: .; J gene: TRBJ1-6; D gene: .; V gene: TRBV5-1; CDR3 DNA: TGCGCCAGCAGGGAGGTAGACGAATATAATTCACCCCTCCACTTT; CDR3 protein: CASREVDEYNSPLHF
clone size: few; J gene: TRBJ2-3; D gene: .; V gene: TRBV7-9; CDR3 DNA: TGTGCCAGCCTAAGGGTGGAGTTGGGCACAGATACGCAGTATTTT; CDR3 protein: CASLRVELGTDTQYF
clone size: .; J gene: TRBJ2-1; D gene: TRBD2; V gene: TRBV6-4; CDR3 DNA: TGTGCCAGCAGTGACACTAGCGGGGGGGCCAATGAGCAGTTCTTC; CDR3 protein: CASSDTSGGANEQFF
clone size: .; J gene: TRBJ2-3; D gene: TRBD2; V gene: TRBV4-3; CDR3 DNA: TGCGCCAGCAGCCAAGATCTAGCGGGGGGGCCAGATACGCAGTATTTT; CDR3 protein: CASSQDLAGGPDTQYF
clone size: few; J gene: TRBJ2-5; D gene: TRBD2; V gene: TRBV4-2; CDR3 DNA: TGTGCCAGCAGCCAAGAGCGGGGGGGCCAAGAGACCCAGTACTTC; CDR3 protein: CASSQERGGQETQYF
clone size: .; J gene: TRBJ1-1; D gene: .; V gene: TRBV19; CDR3 DNA: TGTGCCAGTAGTATAGAGAGACAGGCTCAGAACACTGAAGCTTTCTTT; CDR3 protein: CASSIERQAQNTEAFF
clone size: .; J gene: TRBJ2-2; D gene: .; V gene: TRBV9; CDR3 DNA: TGTGCCAGCAGCGAGTTTGCTGGGGCGACCGGGGAGCTGTTTTTT; CDR3 protein: CASSEFAGATGELFF
clone size: .; J gene: TRBJ1-5; D gene: .; V gene: TRBV6-5; CDR3 DNA: TGTGCCAGCAGCGACAATCAGCCCCAGCATTTT; CDR3 protein: CASSDNQPQHF
clone size: .; J gene: TRBJ1-6; D gene: TRBD1; V gene: TRBV6-8; CDR3 DNA: TGTGCCAGCAGTGACAGGGGGCATTCACCCCTCCACTTT; CDR3 protein: CASSDRGHSPLHF
clone size: .; J gene: TRBJ2-1; D gene: .; V gene: TRBV27; CDR3 DNA: TGTGCCAGCAGGCTTCGACCCGGATACAATGAGCAGTTCTTC; CDR3 protein: CASRLRPGYNEQFF
clone size: few; J gene: TRBJ2-7; D gene: .; V gene: TRBV4-2; CDR3 DNA: TGTGCCAGCAGCCCCGGGGTTACCTACGAGCAGTACTTC; CDR3 protein: CASSPGVTYEQYF
clone size: .; J gene: TRBJ1-4; D gene: .; V gene: TRBV6-5; CDR3 DNA: TGTGCCAGCAGCCTCTCAGCAACTAATGAAAAACTGTTTTTT; CDR3 protein: CASSLSATNEKLFF
clone size: .; J gene: TRBJ1-4; D gene: TRBD1; V gene: TRBV28; CDR3 DNA: TGTGCCAGCAGTTTATTACAGGGGGCGAGGTTAGATGAAAAACTGTTTTTT; CDR3 protein: CASSLLQGARLDEKLFF
clone size: .; J gene: TRBJ1-2; D gene: .; V gene: TRBV4-3; CDR3 DNA: TGCGCCAGCAGCCAAGAGAATTCAGACGGCTACACCTTC; CDR3 protein: CASSQENSDGYTF
clone size: few; J gene: TRBJ1-1; D gene: TRBD1; V gene: TRBV11-2; CDR3 DNA: TGTGCCAGCAGCCCGCTGACAGGGGCCCCTGAAGCTTTCTTT; CDR3 protein: CASSPLTGAPEAFF
clone size: once; J gene: TRBJ2-1; D gene: .; V gene: TRBV27; CDR3 DNA: TGTGCCAGCAGTTCCTCTTACGATGAGCAGTTCTTC; CDR3 protein: CASSSSYDEQFF
clone size: .; J gene: TRBJ2-7; D gene: .; V gene: TRBV4-3; CDR3 DNA: TGCGCCAGCAGGGTCGGGGGCGGCTACGAGCAGTACTTC; CDR3 protein: CASRVGGGYEQYF
clone size: .; J gene: TRBJ2-1; D gene: .; V gene: TRBV6-1; CDR3 DNA: TGTGCCAGCGGCAGCGACCCCTCCTACAATGAGCAGTTCTTC; CDR3 protein: CASGSDPSYNEQFF
clone size: .; J gene: TRBJ2-7; D gene: TRBD1; V gene: TRBV5-6; CDR3 DNA: TGTGCCAGCAGCTTGTACACAGGGGTTCTTTCCTACGAGCAGTACTTC; CDR3 protein: CASSLYTGVLSYEQYF
clone size: .; J gene: TRBJ1-2; D gene: .; V gene: TRBV5-6; CDR3 DNA: TGTGCCAGCAGCTCCAACTATGGCTACACCTTC; CDR3 protein: CASSSNYGYTF
clone size: large; J gene: TRBJ1-2; D gene: .; V gene: TRBV4-3; CDR3 DNA: TGCGCCAGCAGCGGGGGGTTGGTCCGTGGCTACACCTTC; CDR3 protein: CASSGGLVRGYTF
clone size: .; J gene: TRBJ2-1; D gene: TRBD2; V gene: TRBV19; CDR3 DNA: TGTGCCAGTAGTAGCCGGGGGGGGAATGAGCAGTTCTTC; CDR3 protein: CASSSRGGNEQFF
clone size: .; J gene: TRBJ2-7; D gene: .; V gene: TRBV7-2; CDR3 DNA: TGTGCCAGCAGCTTCGGTGACGAGCAGTACTTC; CDR3 protein: CASSFGDEQYF
clone size: .; J gene: TRBJ2-7; D gene: .; V gene: TRBV29-1; CDR3 DNA: TGCAGCGTTGAAGCCCGAGGAGACTACGAGCAGTACTTC; CDR3 protein: CSVEARGDYEQYF
clone size: once; J gene: TRBJ2-7; D gene: .; V gene: TRBV7-9; CDR3 DNA: TGTGCCAGCAGCTTTTACCGTGGGGCCTACGAGCAGTACTTC; CDR3 protein: CASSFYRGAYEQYF
clone size: .; J gene: TRBJ2-7; D gene: .; V gene: TRBV5-1; CDR3 DNA: TGCGCCAGCAGCTTGGAAGGGAACGAGCAGTACTTC; CDR3 protein: CASSLEGNEQYF
clone size: .; J gene: TRBJ2-7; D gene: TRBD1; V gene: TRBV19; CDR3 DNA: TGTGCCAGTAGCCCCGGACAGGGAGTCGAGCAGTACTTC; CDR3 protein: CASSPGQGVEQYF
clone size: .; J gene: TRBJ2-3; D gene: .; V gene: TRBV28; CDR3 DNA: TGTGCCAGCAGTGCACCCGACAGTGTTAGACCAGATACGCAGTATTTT; CDR3 protein: CASSAPDSVRPDTQYF
clone size: .; J gene: TRBJ2-3; D gene: TRBD2; V gene: TRBV4-1; CDR3 DNA: TGCGCCAGCAGTAGCGGGGAGGTAGATACGCAGTATTTT; CDR3 protein: CASSSGEVDTQYF
clone size: .; J gene: TRBJ2-1; D gene: .; V gene: TRBV5-1; CDR3 DNA: TGCGCCAGCAGCTTGCTGGGGGCGGAATCCTACAATGAGCAGTTCTTC; CDR3 protein: CASSLLGAESYNEQFF
clone size: few; J gene: TRBJ2-3; D gene: .; V gene: TRBV6-6; CDR3 DNA: TGTGCCAGCATTTTCACAGGGCGGGGCACAGATACGCAGTATTTT; CDR3 protein: CASIFTGRGTDTQYF
clone size: .; J gene: TRBJ1-2; D gene: .; V gene: TRBV4-1; CDR3 DNA: TGCGCCAGCAGCCAGTCGGGCGGCGATGGCTACACCTTC; CDR3 protein: CASSQSGGDGYTF
clone size: .; J gene: TRBJ2-3; D gene: .; V gene: TRBV7-2; CDR3 DNA: TGTGCCAGCAGCCGCACGGATACAGATACGCAGTATTTT; CDR3 protein: CASSRTDTDTQYF
clone size: .; J gene: TRBJ2-7; D gene: .; V gene: TRBV6-5; CDR3 DNA: TGTGCCAGCAGCGACGGTTACGAGCAGTACTTC; CDR3 protein: CASSDGYEQYF
clone size: few; J gene: TRBJ1-3; D gene: .; V gene: TRBV4-3; CDR3 DNA: TGCGCCAGCAGCCAAGATAGGGGAAACTCTGGAAACACCATATATTTT; CDR3 protein: CASSQDRGNSGNTIYF
clone size: few; J gene: TRBJ1-5; D gene: .; V gene: TRBV28; CDR3 DNA: TGTGCCAGCAGTTTTACCCGGGGTACGAATCAGCCCCAGCATTTT; CDR3 protein: CASSFTRGTNQPQHF
clone size: .; J gene: TRBJ2-7; D gene: .; V gene: TRBV4-1; CDR3 DNA: TGCGCCAGCAGCCAAGCGTTCGCTAGCGACTACTACGAGCAGTACTTC; CDR3 protein: CASSQAFASDYYEQYF
clone size: .; J gene: TRBJ2-7; D gene: .; V gene: TRBV5-6; CDR3 DNA: TGTGCCAGCAGCTACACAGGGTTTAGCTACGAGCAGTACTTC; CDR3 protein: CASSYTGFSYEQYF
clone size: .; J gene: TRBJ1-5; D gene: .; V gene: TRBV5-4; CDR3 DNA: TGTGCCAGCAGTCCAGGGAACGGATCGCCCCAGCATTTT; CDR3 protein: CASSPGNGSPQHF
clone size: medium-sized; J gene: TRBJ2-1; D gene: .; V gene: TRBV2; CDR3 DNA: TGTGCCAGCAAAACTGGACGCGGCTCCTACAATGAGCAGTTCTTC; CDR3 protein: CASKTGRGSYNEQFF
clone size: .; J gene: TRBJ2-7; D gene: TRBD1; V gene: TRBV19; CDR3 DNA: TGTGCCAGTAGTATTGGACAGGGGGGGCTCTACGAGCAGTACTTC; CDR3 protein: CASSIGQGGLYEQYF
clone size: .; J gene: TRBJ1-1; D gene: .; V gene: TRBV6-5; CDR3 DNA: TGTGCCAGCAGCCGTATAGACATAGAAGCTTTCTTT; CDR3 protein: CASSRIDIEAFF
clone size: .; J gene: TRBJ2-1; D gene: .; V gene: TRBV27; CDR3 DNA: TGTGCCAGCAGTTTATGGGAAGGGTCCAATGAGCAGTTCTTC; CDR3 protein: CASSLWEGSNEQFF
clone size: few; J gene: TRBJ2-7; D gene: TRBD1; V gene: TRBV4-1; CDR3 DNA: TGCGCCAGCAGCCTTCAGGGGGTAGCCGAGCAGTACTTC; CDR3 protein: CASSLQGVAEQYF
clone size: .; J gene: TRBJ2-5; D gene: TRBD2; V gene: TRBV28; CDR3 DNA: TGTGCCAGCTCCAAAAAAGGGCGTGGGCTAGCGGGATTCCAGGAGACCCAGTACTTC; CDR3 protein: CASSKKGRGLAGFQETQYF
clone size: .; J gene: TRBJ1-5; D gene: .; V gene: TRBV5-5; CDR3 DNA: TGTGCCAGCAGCTTGATGTGGGGGGACAATCAGCCCCAGCATTTT; CDR3 protein: CASSLMWGDNQPQHF
clone size: few; J gene: TRBJ2-1; D gene: TRBD1; V gene: TRBV9; CDR3 DNA: TGTGCCAGCAGCGCTGGGACAGGGGGATATGAGCAGTTCTTC; CDR3 protein: CASSAGTGGYEQFF
clone size: .; J gene: TRBJ1-2; D gene: .; V gene: TRBV5-4; CDR3 DNA: TGTGCCAGCAGGTCGACAGCTAACTATGGCTACACCTTC; CDR3 protein: CASRSTANYGYTF
clone size: .; J gene: TRBJ2-7; D gene: TRBD2; V gene: TRBV11-2; CDR3 DNA: TGTGCCAGCAGCAAAGGGACTAGCGGACTATACGAGCAGTACTTC; CDR3 protein: CASSKGTSGLYEQYF
clone size: .; J gene: TRBJ2-2; D gene: TRBD1; V gene: TRBV5-4; CDR3 DNA: TGTGCCAGCAGCTCCCGGGACAGCACGACCACCGGGGAGCTGTTTTTT; CDR3 protein: CASSSRDSTTTGELFF
clone size: .; J gene: TRBJ2-3; D gene: .; V gene: TRBV7-9; CDR3 DNA: TGTGCCAGCAGCTTCGGGGGTCCAGATACGCAGTATTTT; CDR3 protein: CASSFGGPDTQYF
clone size: .; J gene: TRBJ2-7; D gene: TRBD2; V gene: TRBV5-1; CDR3 DNA: TGCGCCAGCAGCTTCAGCGGGGGGACCCACGAGCAGTACTTC; CDR3 protein: CASSFSGGTHEQYF
clone size: few; J gene: TRBJ2-7; D gene: TRBD1; V gene: TRBV28; CDR3 DNA: TGTGCCAGCAGTTTTACAGGGGATTTCTACGAGCAGTACTTC; CDR3 protein: CASSFTGDFYEQYF
clone size: .; J gene: TRBJ1-2; D gene: TRBD1; V gene: TRBV4-1; CDR3 DNA: TGCGCCAGCAGCCAAGATCCGGGGACAGCCTATAATGGCTACACCTTC; CDR3 protein: CASSQDPGTAYNGYTF